One and the same sample provided the 5 T cell receptor beta chains below, sequenced in a study of chemoradiotherapy in HPV16-positive cancers. Clones were read by immunoSEQ multiplex PCR, and TCRdb kept only the in-frame ones, dropping some. This table has roughly 9,100 clones, approximately 71% appearing once. This sample was gathered from a patient who underwent chemoradiotherapy. The receptor source for this set is a human donor with HPV-associated anogenital cancer.

V and J are TRBV7-6 and TRBJ2-3; D gene uncertain. The germline V gene has CDR1 SGHVS and CDR2 FNYEAQ. This CDR3 comprises 15 residues. With 1 base removed from V and 2 bases from J, the gap between germline ends came to 10 bases. The CDR3 protein is CASSLGPSPTDTQYF. The CDR3 bases are TGTGCCAGCAGCTTAGGTCCAAGTCCCACAGATACGCAGTATTTT.

The J gene is TRBJ1-2, the V gene TRBV6-6; 10 positions agree with TRBD1. The CDR3 extends over 15 amino acids. V shed 3 bases, J shed 8 bases, and the junction held 9 bases outside the gene matches. The V gene's germline CDR1 is MNHNY and CDR2 SVGAGI (reference sequence). DNA of the CDR3: TGTGCCAGCAGTTATACCGGGACAGGGGTAGAGGGCTACACCTTC. The encoded protein is CASSYTGTGVEGYTF.

This chain links TRBV19 with TRBJ1-1; 7 bases fit TRBD1. The CDR3 runs 12 residues. In germline, CDR1 is LNHDA, CDR2 SQIVND (reference sequence). Trimming removed 6 bases from V and 5 bases from J; junction bases left unmatched: 3. The CDR3: CASRTGITEAFF. CDR3 DNA sequence: TGTGCCAGTAGGACAGGGATAACTGAAGCTTTCTTT.

The CDR3 spells CASSFLSSRYQETQYF. The CDR3 DNA reads TGTGCCAGCAGTTTCTTATCGTCCAGGTACCAAGAGACCCAGTACTTC. The chain joins TRBV28 to TRBJ2-5; D gene ambiguous. V was clipped by 3 bases and J by 0 bases, with 14 bases between them. CDR1 MDHEN and CDR2 SYDVKM come from the germline V gene. The CDR3 is 16 residues long.

The sample holds one count of this clone. The chain employs TRBV6-5 and TRBJ1-6, with 8 positions matching TRBD1. Germline V lookup: CDR1 MNHEY, CDR2 SVGAGI. The junction had 2 bases not matched to a gene; V was cut back by 6 bases and J by 7 bases. This CDR3 has 13 residues. CDR3 loop: CASRTGGNSPLHF. The CDR3 bases are TGTGCCAGCAGAACAGGGGGAAATTCACCCCTCCACTTT.